This T cell receptor (beta chain) was recovered during a study of T cells in Graves' hyperthyroidism and ophthalmopathy. Study-level points and caveats: Model-based prediction identified ophthalmopathy a median 6.5 months prior to its onset. Most clonotypes expanded in the thyroid (above 0.001) were also present in blood.

Source material for PBMCs was about 11 ml fresh peripheral blood. RNA transcripts provided the source from which TCR beta CDR3 regions were amplified. The study used the HTBI primer set for a first-round RT-PCR of the TCR CDR3. One entry per CDR3 protein, called by TCRdb with MiXCR from the multiplex PCR reads. The sample records 300,000 to 450,000 distinct CDR3 sequences, 20% to 25% being singletons. The CDR3 length is 15 residues. Per the germline V gene, CDR1 is SGHKS and CDR2 is YYEKEE (reference sequence). The J segment lost 2 bases and the V segment lost 4 bases, leaving 5 bases of the junction unmatched. This clonotype has only a few counts. Antigen specificity is unknown.

The sequence was obtained from a man in his fifties with Graves' hyperthyroidism. V usage is TRBV5-5 and J usage is TRBJ2-7; 11 bases map to TRBD2. The sequencing sample was made of blood. CDR3 DNA: TGTGCCAGCAGCAAGCTAGCGGGGGGAGCCTACGAGCAGTACTTC. Its translation: CASSKLAGGAYEQYF.